This TCR beta chain was captured in a study of T cells after yellow fever vaccination. General study findings and limits: Overall, a small share of clonotypes was seen in both CD4 and CD8 compartments. Post-booster repertoires again held most primary-vaccination clones (roughly 95% CD4, 88% CD8). Researchers report a weaker secondary response that nonetheless peaked faster, day 5 versus 15.

This clonotype turned up a few times. As yet, its antigen is unknown. A process of 5'RACE template switching, which added a universal primer site and UMIs, was used to make TCR cDNA. TCRdb ran MiXCR on the 5' RACE reads and lists one entry per CDR3 protein. The data hold around 590,000 distinct CDR3 sequences, with 9% to 15% observed a single time. This clonotype originated in a man aged 30 to 39 who received the YFV17D yellow fever vaccine. This specimen consisted of PBMCs, obtained on the day of the yellow fever booster vaccination.

The CDR3 nucleotides are TGTGCCAGCAGCCTAGGGACAGGGGAGAAGAGGGAGCAGTACTTC. Amino acids: CASSLGTGEKREQYF. The rearrangement links TRBV7-6 to TRBJ2-7, with TRBD1 matching over 10 bases. Germline V gene lookup returns CDR1 SGHVS and CDR2 FNYEAQ. V was clipped by 5 bases and J by 7 bases; unmatched bases: 11. This CDR3 comprises 15 residues.